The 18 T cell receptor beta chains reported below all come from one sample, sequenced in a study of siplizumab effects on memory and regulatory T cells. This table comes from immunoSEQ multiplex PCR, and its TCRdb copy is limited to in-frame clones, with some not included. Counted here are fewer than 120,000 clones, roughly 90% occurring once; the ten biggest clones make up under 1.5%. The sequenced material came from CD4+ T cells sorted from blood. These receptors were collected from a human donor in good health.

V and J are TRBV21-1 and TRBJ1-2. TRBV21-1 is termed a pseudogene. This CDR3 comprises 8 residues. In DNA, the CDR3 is TGTGCCAGCTATGGCTACACCTTC. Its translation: CASYGYTF.

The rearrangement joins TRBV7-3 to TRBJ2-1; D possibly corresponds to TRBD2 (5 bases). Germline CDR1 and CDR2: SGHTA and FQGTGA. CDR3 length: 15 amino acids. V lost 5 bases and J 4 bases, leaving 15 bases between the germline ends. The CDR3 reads CASSLEAQPYNEQFF. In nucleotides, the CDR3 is TGTGCCAGCAGCCTGGAGGCACAGCCGTACAATGAGCAGTTCTTC. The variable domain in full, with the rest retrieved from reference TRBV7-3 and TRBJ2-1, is GAGVSQTPSNKVTEKGKYVELRCDPISGHTALYWYRQSLGQGPEFLIYFQGTGAADDSGLPNDRFFAVRPEGSVSTLKIQRTERGDSAVYLCASSLEAQPYNEQFFGPGTRLTVL.

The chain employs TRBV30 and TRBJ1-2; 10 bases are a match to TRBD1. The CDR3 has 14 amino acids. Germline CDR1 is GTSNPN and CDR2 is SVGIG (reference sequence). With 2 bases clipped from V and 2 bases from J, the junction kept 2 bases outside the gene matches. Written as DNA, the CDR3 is TGTGCCTGGAGTCGGACAGGGGGGAACTATGGCTACACCTTC. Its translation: CAWSRTGGNYGYTF.

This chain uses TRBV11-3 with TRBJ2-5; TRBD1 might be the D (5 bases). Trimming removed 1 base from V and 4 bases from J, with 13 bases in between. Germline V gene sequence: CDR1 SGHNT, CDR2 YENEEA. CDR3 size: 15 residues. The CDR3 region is CASSLAAGLGETQYF. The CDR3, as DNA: TGTGCCAGCAGCTTAGCGGCAGGGCTAGGAGAGACCCAGTACTTC.

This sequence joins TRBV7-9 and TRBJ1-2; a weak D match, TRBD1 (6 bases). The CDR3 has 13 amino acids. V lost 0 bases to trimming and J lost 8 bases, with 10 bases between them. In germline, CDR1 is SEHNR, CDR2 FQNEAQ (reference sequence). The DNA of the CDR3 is TGTGCCAGCAGCTTAGCCCGGACAGAGGGCTACACCTTC. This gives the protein CASSLARTEGYTF.

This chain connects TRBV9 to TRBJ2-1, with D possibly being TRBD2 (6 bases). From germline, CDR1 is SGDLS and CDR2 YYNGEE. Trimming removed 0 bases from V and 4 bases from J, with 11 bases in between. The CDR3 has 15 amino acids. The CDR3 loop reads CASSVDAGHYNEQFF. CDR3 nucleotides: TGTGCCAGCAGCGTAGATGCGGGGCATTACAATGAGCAGTTCTTC.

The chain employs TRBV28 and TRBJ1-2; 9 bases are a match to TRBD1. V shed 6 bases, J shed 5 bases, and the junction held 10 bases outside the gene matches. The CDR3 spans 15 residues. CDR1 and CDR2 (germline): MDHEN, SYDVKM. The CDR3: CASSWRTGVKYGYTF. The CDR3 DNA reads TGTGCCAGCAGCTGGCGGACAGGGGTTAAGTATGGCTACACCTTC.

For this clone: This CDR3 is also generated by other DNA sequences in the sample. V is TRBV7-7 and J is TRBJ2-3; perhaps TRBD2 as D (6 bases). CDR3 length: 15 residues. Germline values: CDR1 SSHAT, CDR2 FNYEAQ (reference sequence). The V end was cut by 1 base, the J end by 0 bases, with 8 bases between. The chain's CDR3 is CASSLGDSSTDTQYF. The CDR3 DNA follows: TGTGCCAGCAGCTTAGGGGACTCTAGCACAGATACGCAGTATTTT.

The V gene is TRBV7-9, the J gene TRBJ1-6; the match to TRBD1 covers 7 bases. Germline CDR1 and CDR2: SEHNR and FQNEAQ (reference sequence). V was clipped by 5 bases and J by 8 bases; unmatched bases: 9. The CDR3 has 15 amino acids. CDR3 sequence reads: CASSLTRTGDSPLHF. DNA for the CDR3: TGTGCCAGCAGCCTCACCCGGACAGGAGATTCACCCCTCCACTTT.

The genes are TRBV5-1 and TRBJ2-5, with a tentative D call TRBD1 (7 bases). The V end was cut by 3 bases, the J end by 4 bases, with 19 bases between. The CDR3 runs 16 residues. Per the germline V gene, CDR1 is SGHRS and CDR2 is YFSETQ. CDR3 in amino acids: CASSWWGRQGGETQYF. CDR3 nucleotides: TGCGCCAGCAGCTGGTGGGGTAGGCAGGGGGGAGAGACCCAGTACTTC.

The DNA for the CDR3 is TGTGCCAGCAGCTTACGACAGCACCTCTCTGGAAACACCATATATTTT. Its translation: CASSLRQHLSGNTIYF. V is TRBV11-2 and J is TRBJ1-3, with TRBD1 as a possible D gene (5 bases). Trimming pared 2 bases from V and 0 bases from J, leaving 11 bases between. Germline lookup yields CDR1 SGHAT and CDR2 FQNNGV. This CDR3 spans 16 amino acids.

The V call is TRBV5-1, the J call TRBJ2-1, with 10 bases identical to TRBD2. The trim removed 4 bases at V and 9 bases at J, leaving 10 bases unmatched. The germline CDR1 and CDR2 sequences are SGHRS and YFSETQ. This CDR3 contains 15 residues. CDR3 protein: CASSPTSGVLGEQFF. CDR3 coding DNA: TGCGCCAGCAGCCCTACTAGCGGGGTATTAGGTGAGCAGTTCTTC.

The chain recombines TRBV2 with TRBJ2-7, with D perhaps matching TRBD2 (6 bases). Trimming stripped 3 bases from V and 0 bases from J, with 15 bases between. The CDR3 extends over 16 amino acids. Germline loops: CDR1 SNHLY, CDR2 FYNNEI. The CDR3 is CASSEIPAGLSYEQYF. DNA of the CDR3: TGTGCCAGCAGTGAGATTCCGGCGGGACTCTCCTACGAGCAGTACTTC.

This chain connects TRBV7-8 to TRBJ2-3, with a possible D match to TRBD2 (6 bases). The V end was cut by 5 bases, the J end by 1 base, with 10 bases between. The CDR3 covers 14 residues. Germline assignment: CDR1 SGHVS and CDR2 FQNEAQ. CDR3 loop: CASSHRGGTDTQYF. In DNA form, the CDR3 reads TGTGCCAGCAGCCATCGCGGGGGCACAGATACGCAGTATTTT.

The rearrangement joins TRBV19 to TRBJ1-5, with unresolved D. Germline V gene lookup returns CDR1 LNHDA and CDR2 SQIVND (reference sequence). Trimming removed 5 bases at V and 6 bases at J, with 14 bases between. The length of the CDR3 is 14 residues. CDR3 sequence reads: CASSLGFFRQPQHF. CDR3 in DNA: TGTGCCAGTAGTTTGGGTTTTTTCCGTCAGCCCCAGCATTTT.

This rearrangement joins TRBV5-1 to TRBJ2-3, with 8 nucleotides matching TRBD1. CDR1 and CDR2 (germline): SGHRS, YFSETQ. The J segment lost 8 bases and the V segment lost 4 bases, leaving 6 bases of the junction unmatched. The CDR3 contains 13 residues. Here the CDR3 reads CASSPQGAGTQYF. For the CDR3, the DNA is TGCGCCAGCAGCCCCCAGGGGGCGGGTACGCAGTATTTT.

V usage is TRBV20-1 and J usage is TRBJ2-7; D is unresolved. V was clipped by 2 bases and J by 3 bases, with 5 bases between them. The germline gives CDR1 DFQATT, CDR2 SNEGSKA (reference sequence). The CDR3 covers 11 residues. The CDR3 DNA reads TGCAGTGCTAGACACGACTACGAGCAGTACTTC. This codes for CSARHDYEQYF.

The CDR3 nucleotides read TGTGCCAGCTGTAGCGGGGCCACCTACGAGCAGTACTTC. Translated, it gives CASCSGATYEQYF. V usage is TRBV2 and J usage is TRBJ2-7; TRBD2 agrees at 8 bases. Germline CDR1 reads SNHLY; CDR2 reads FYNNEI. The CDR3 has 13 amino acids. V was pared by 8 bases and J by 2 bases, with 5 bases of the junction left unmatched.